The 7 T cell receptor beta chains below were found in one sample sequenced in a study of shared clonotypes between healthy human individuals. Method: immunoSEQ multiplex PCR; TCRdb's copy keeps in-frame clones and lacks some. Of about 490,000 clones in the sample, around 79% are singletons; the top ten hold about 12%. The sequenced material came from PBMCs. The receptors derive from a woman aged 40 to 50 in good health. Some clones in this sample may be carry-over from other donors' samples.

The chain employs TRBV18 and TRBJ2-3; 12 bases line up with TRBD2. CDR1 is KGHSH and CDR2 is LQKENI in the germline V gene. The CDR3 contains 14 residues. The junction had 1 base not matched to a gene; V was cut back by 6 bases and J by 3 bases. The CDR3 loop is CASSGLAGTDTQYF. The CDR3 DNA is TGTGCCAGCTCCGGACTAGCGGGAACAGATACGCAGTATTTT.

DNA of the CDR3: TGCAGCTTCTTAGCGGGACCAGATACGCAGTATTTT. Translated, it gives CSFLAGPDTQYF. The V call is TRBV29-1, the J call TRBJ2-3, with 8 bases identical to TRBD2. Germline V lookup: CDR1 SQVTM, CDR2 ANQGSEA. With V trimmed by 8 bases and J by 4 bases, 5 bases remained unmatched. This CDR3 has 12 residues.

The chain carries TRBV21-1 and TRBJ1-5; TRBD1, as called in the table, went unchecked against the DNA. TRBV21-1 is a pseudogene. The length of the CDR3 is 15 residues. CDR3 sequence: CASSLQGGRNQPQHF. CDR3 DNA sequence: TGTGCCAGCAGCTTACAGGGTGGTCGCAATCAGCCCCAGCATTTT.

The sample holds many counts of this clone. This chain joins TRBV6-5 and TRBJ1-5, with D unresolved. V gave up 6 bases and J gave up 5 bases, with 14 bases separating them. From germline, CDR1 is MNHEY and CDR2 SVGAGI. This CDR3 is built from 14 residues. The DNA for the CDR3 is TGTGCCAGCAGCCCCTCAAGTGGGGATCAGCCCCAGCATTTT. The encoded protein is CASSPSSGDQPQHF.

This sequence joins TRBV7-2 and TRBJ2-5, with 7 positions matching TRBD1. V was clipped by 1 base and J by 5 bases; unmatched bases: 10. The CDR3 has 16 amino acids. CDR1 is SGHTA, CDR2 FQGNSA, per germline. The DNA of the CDR3 is TGTGCCAGCAGCTTAGGTAGTCCAGGGGGATGGGAGACCCAGTACTTC. The encoded protein is CASSLGSPGGWETQYF.

The chain uses TRBV28 and TRBJ1-5; the D is unclear. Germline values: CDR1 MDHEN, CDR2 SYDVKM. Between the trimmed V and J ends, which lost 5 bases and 0 bases, there was a span of 17 bases. The CDR3 has 17 amino acids. DNA for the CDR3: TGTGCCAGCAGTCCGCTGGAGGGCGTATATAGCAATCAGCCCCAGCATTTT. Encoded protein: CASSPLEGVYSNQPQHF.

This clone has just one count. This chain uses TRBV6-6 with TRBJ1-5, with D perhaps matching TRBD1 (5 bases). The CDR3 spans 14 residues. The germline gives CDR1 MNHNY, CDR2 SVGAGI (reference sequence). Trimming took off 4 bases at V and 2 bases at J, with 9 bases between the two ends. CDR3 protein: CASSFRGGNQPQHF. DNA of the CDR3: TGTGCCAGCAGTTTTCGGGGCGGCAATCAGCCCCAGCATTTT.